Following are 10 T cell receptor beta chains from one sample sequenced in a study of blood T cells in healthy people across ages. Next came a second PCR, run for roughly 6 to 11 cycles, which used a sample-barcoded 5' primer along with a J-beta primer mix. TCRdb re-derived calls from the 5' RACE reads in MiXCR, one entry per CDR3 protein. The repertoire consists of about 830,000 distinct CDR3 sequences, with 55% to 75% occurring once and the leading ten covering about 20%. Input material: blood. Receptor source: a young man in good health.

The chain couples TRBV20-1 to TRBJ2-7, with 7 nucleotides matching TRBD2. CDR3 length: 14 amino acids. V lost 5 bases and J lost 0; bases outside the gene matches: 7. Germline assignment: CDR1 DFQATT and CDR2 SNEGSKA (reference sequence). The CDR3 DNA reads as TGCAGTGCTGAATTGACGGGAGGCTCCTACGAGCAGTACTTC. Translation gives CSAELTGGSYEQYF.

The J gene is TRBJ2-5, the V gene TRBV15; 11 nucleotides agree with TRBD2. Near its end, the DNA agrees better with TRBJ2-7, so the J call may be wrong. From germline, CDR1 is LNHNV and CDR2 YYDKDF (reference sequence). The CDR3 is 17 residues long. Written as DNA, the CDR3 is TGTGCCACCAGCAGAGCAAGACTAGCGGGAACCTTCTACGAGCAGTACTTC. Residues: CATSRARLAGTFYEQYF.

The gene calls are TRBV20-1 and TRBJ2-5, with D possibly being TRBD1 (6 bases). V dropped 4 bases and J dropped 11 bases, with 20 bases sitting between them. Germline V gives CDR1 DFQATT, CDR2 SNEGSKA (reference sequence). CDR3 size: 13 residues. Written as DNA, the CDR3 is TGCAGTGCTATAGGGTTCAGGGACAATGAGCAGTACTTC. This sequence encodes CSAIGFRDNEQYF.

CDR3 nucleotides: TGTGCCAGCAGTTACTCTACGACCCTTTTTAACTATGGCTACACCTTC. Its translation is CASSYSTTLFNYGYTF. The chain employs TRBV6-6 and TRBJ1-2; D unclear. The germline V and J ends were trimmed by 0 bases and 1 base, with 12 bases remaining between them. CDR1 MNHNY and CDR2 SVGAGI come from the germline V gene (reference sequence). This CDR3 region has 16 residues.

This clonotype appeared a few times. The chain carries TRBV4-1 and TRBJ2-7; 8 bases map to TRBD1. Germline assignment: CDR1 MGHRA and CDR2 YSYEKL. CDR3 length: 15 residues. Unmatched junction bases numbered 7, after V lost 3 bases and J lost 3 bases. The CDR3 protein is CASSHLQGGYYEQYF. The CDR3 DNA is TGCGCCAGCAGCCATTTACAGGGGGGATACTACGAGCAGTACTTC.

The rearrangement links TRBV10-3 to TRBJ2-3; a weak D match, TRBD1 (6 bases). V lost 6 bases to trimming and J lost 0 bases, with 16 bases between them. This CDR3 contains 16 residues. CDR1 and CDR2 from the germline V gene are ENHRY and SYGVKD. This chain's CDR3 is CAIRGQGLPSTDTQYF. The CDR3 DNA is TGTGCCATCAGGGGTCAGGGGTTACCTAGCACAGATACGCAGTATTTT.

This clonotype was seen a handful of times. The chain employs TRBV11-1 and TRBJ2-7; D remains unclear. Trimming stripped 4 bases from V and 2 bases from J, with 9 bases between. The CDR3 consists of 13 residues. Per germline, CDR1 SGHAT and CDR2 FQDESV (reference sequence). The CDR3 DNA is TGTGCCAGCAGCTGGCAACAAGCCTACGAGCAGTACTTC. It codes for CASSWQQAYEQYF.

The J gene is TRBJ1-1, the V gene TRBV10-1; 7 bases line up with TRBD1. The V segment lost 6 bases and the J segment 2 bases; nucleotides outside the gene matches: 6. The germline gives CDR1 WNHNN, CDR2 SYGVQD (reference sequence). CDR3 length: 14 amino acids. The CDR3 loop is CASRGRQGNTEAFF. In DNA form, the CDR3 reads TGCGCCAGCAGAGGAAGACAGGGCAACACTGAAGCTTTCTTT.

This clonotype has only a few counts. The chain carries TRBV6-5 and TRBJ2-7; 8 nucleotides line up with TRBD1. Germline V gene sequence: CDR1 MNHEY, CDR2 SVGAGI. V gave up 6 bases and J gave up 0 bases; unmatched junction bases: 10. The CDR3 has 16 amino acids. CDR3 loop: CASRITGGTSSYEQYF. The DNA for the CDR3 is TGTGCCAGCAGAATTACAGGGGGGACGTCCTCCTACGAGCAGTACTTC.

The CDR3 DNA follows: TGTGCCAGCAGCTTATTGGTGAACACTGAAGCTTTCTTT. It encodes CASSLLVNTEAFF. The rearrangement links TRBV7-3 to TRBJ1-1; the D is unclear. The V end lost 2 bases, the J end lost 0 bases, and 4 bases lay between the germline ends. Germline V lookup: CDR1 SGHTA, CDR2 FQGTGA. This CDR3 has 13 residues.